The T cell receptor beta chain described here comes from a study of human T cells and chemical hapten exposure. Study outcomes and limitations: Sensitization with DPC brought no change to TCRs above 1 in 1000 in frequency. Each of the donors had alopecia, so their immune responses may not resemble those of healthy people.

From germline, CDR1 is SGHTA and CDR2 FQGNSA. The V gene end was trimmed by 5 bases and the J gene end by 3 bases; junction bases not matched to a gene: 5. This CDR3 is built from 15 residues. TCRdb re-analysed the RACE reads in MiXCR, keeping a single row per CDR3 protein. This table has about 140,000 distinct CDR3 sequences, about 12% appearing once. This clonotype was counted between two and nine times. Its matching antigen is unknown. The time point: patch test 2, 6 weeks after DPC sensitization. The treatment is: therapeutic diphenylcyclopropenone sensitization with weekly scalp DPC. The sample in question was whole blood, obtained in connection with sensitization to the hapten diphenylcyclopropenone (DPC). This clonotype originated in a woman aged 45-65 years with alopecia areata. Some clones in this sample may be carry-over from other donors' samples. This chain links TRBV7-2 with TRBJ2-1, with 9 bases that match TRBD2. The CDR3 DNA reads as TGTGCCAGCAGCGTTAGCGGGAGCGTCTACAATGAGCAGTTCTTC. Its translation is CASSVSGSVYNEQFF. Filled out from reference TRBV7-2 and TRBJ2-1, the complete variable domain reads GAGVSQSPSNKVTEKGKDVELRCDPISGHTALYWYRQSLGQGLEFLIYFQGNSAPDKSGLPSDRFSAERTGGSVSTLTIQRTQQEDSAVYLCASSVSGSVYNEQFFGPGTRLTVL.